The present TCR beta chain was sequenced within a study of cytomegalovirus exposure and HLA in healthy donors. Study at large: The study's early data release held tens of millions of unique TCRs from HLA-typed donors.

Amplification used 60 Vbeta primers and 13 Jbeta primers. The assay was immunoSEQ multiplex PCR, and TCRdb's table has in-frame clones only and misses some. This sample has 150,000 to 200,000 clones, with just under 80% found just once. The CDR3 has 17 amino acids. The germline V gene has CDR1 PRHDT and CDR2 FYEKMQ (reference sequence). V lost 4 bases, J lost 11 bases, and 29 bases lay in between. The gene calls are TRBV13 and TRBJ1-1, with D uncertain. The origin of this receptor is a woman aged 30 to 39 in good health and CMV-seronegative. Material for sequencing was PBMCs. CDR3 residues: CASSSMRAETSPRRAFF. As DNA, the CDR3 is TGTGCCAGCAGCTCTATGCGGGCCGAGACCTCGCCTCGTAGGGCTTTCTTT.